Listed below are T cell receptor beta chains from one sample, sequenced in a study of T cell changes during pregnancy in multiple sclerosis. Sequencing used immunoSEQ multiplex PCR; TCRdb keeps in-frame clones, though not all of them. The repertoire holds about 75,000 clones, with about 89% as singletons. This specimen was CD4+ T cells from peripheral blood mononuclear cells, taken before pregnancy. These receptors all stem from a female donor with multiple sclerosis, enrolled in a pregnancy study. Each CDR3 is given with its conserved first and last residue. A D gene is named only where the DNA matches it firmly. The size entry is marked missing in some rows and otherwise reads once, few, many or a size class.

J: TRBJ1-4; V: TRBV5-1; D: -; size: -; CDR3: CASSLQTTNEKLFF; DNA: TGCGCCAGCAGCTTACAGACAACTAATGAAAAACTGTTTTTT
J: TRBJ2-2; V: TRBV14; D: -; size: -; CDR3: CASKGPATNTGELFF; DNA: TGTGCCAGCAAAGGCCCAGCGACGAACACCGGGGAGCTGTTTTTT
J: TRBJ1-1; V: TRBV6-6; D: TRBD1; size: -; CDR3: CASREGTGTTEAFF; DNA: TGTGCCAGCAGGGAAGGGACAGGAACCACTGAAGCTTTCTTT
J: TRBJ2-3; V: TRBV15; D: TRBD2; size: -; CDR3: CATSRDRRLAGGPLGTDTQYF; DNA: TGTGCCACCAGCAGAGATCGGAGACTAGCGGGAGGGCCTCTAGGCACAGATACGCAGTATTTT
J: TRBJ2-3; V: TRBV30; D: TRBD2; size: -; CDR3: CAWTSGGGTDTQYF; DNA: TGTGCCTGGACTAGCGGGGGTGGGACAGATACGCAGTATTTT
J: TRBJ2-3; V: TRBV12-5; D: -; size: -; CDR3: CASGLRGTDTQYF; DNA: TGTGCTAGTGGTTTGCGGGGGACAGATACGCAGTATTTT
J: TRBJ1-1; V: TRBV10-3; D: TRBD1; size: -; CDR3: CAICRQGGGTEAFF; DNA: TGTGCCATCTGCCGACAGGGTGGTGGCACTGAAGCTTTCTTT
J: TRBJ2-2; V: TRBV5-1; D: TRBD1; size: -; CDR3: CASGTGGTGELFF; DNA: TGCGCCAGCGGAACAGGGGGGACCGGGGAGCTGTTTTTT
J: TRBJ2-7; V: TRBV14; D: TRBD2; size: once; CDR3: CASSHTSSLGGPAYEQYF; DNA: TGTGCCAGCAGCCATACCTCCTCACTGGGAGGGCCGGCCTACGAGCAGTACTTC
J: TRBJ2-1; V: TRBV4-3; D: TRBD1; size: once; CDR3: CASSDRGIAGNEQFF; DNA: TGCGCCAGCAGCGACAGGGGGATAGCGGGCAATGAGCAGTTCTTC
J: TRBJ2-2; V: TRBV5-5; D: TRBD1; size: -; CDR3: CASSPDRGLLNTGELFF; DNA: TGTGCCAGCAGTCCCGACAGGGGACTTCTGAACACCGGGGAGCTGTTTTTT
J: TRBJ2-7; V: TRBV6-1; D: -; size: -; CDR3: CASSRTSRSYEQYF; DNA: TGTGCCAGCAGTAGGACTTCCCGTTCCTACGAGCAGTACTTC
J: TRBJ2-5; V: TRBV7-3; D: -; size: -; CDR3: CASSVGTRETQYF; DNA: TGTGCCAGCAGCGTAGGGACAAGAGAGACCCAGTACTTC
J: TRBJ2-1; V: TRBV7-3; D: -; size: -; CDR3: CASSRSGASSYNEQFF; DNA: TGTGCCAGCAGCCGTAGCGGAGCCAGCTCCTACAATGAGCAGTTCTTC
J: TRBJ2-5; V: TRBV18; D: -; size: -; CDR3: CASSPPSGSGETQYF; DNA: TGTGCCAGCTCACCACCGTCAGGGTCGGGAGAGACCCAGTACTTC
J: TRBJ2-7; V: TRBV7-6; D: -; size: -; CDR3: CASSSIDRDGVEGGGLYEQYF; DNA: TGTGCCAGCAGCTCGATTGACCGGGACGGGGTGGAAGGGGGGGGACTCTACGAGCAGTACTTC
J: TRBJ1-1; V: TRBV4-3; D: TRBD1; size: -; CDR3: CASSTDRVNTEAFF; DNA: TGCGCCAGCAGCACGGACAGGGTGAACACTGAAGCTTTCTTT
J: TRBJ2-2; V: TRBV7-7; D: -; size: -; CDR3: CASSLGGAHLAGGELFF; DNA: TGTGCCAGCAGCTTAGGGGGTGCACACCTCGCGGGGGGGGAGCTGTTTTTT
J: TRBJ2-1; V: TRBV19; D: TRBD2; size: -; CDR3: CASSTGTSFNEQFF; DNA: TGTGCCAGTAGTACCGGGACTAGCTTTAATGAGCAGTTCTTC
J: TRBJ2-7; V: TRBV7-9; D: TRBD2; size: -; CDR3: CASSLDGGREYF; DNA: TGTGCCAGCAGCTTAGACGGCGGGAGGGAGTACTTC
J: TRBJ2-3; V: TRBV7-3; D: TRBD2; size: -; CDR3: CASSPRGGADTQYF; DNA: TGTGCCAGCAGCCCCCGGGGAGGGGCAGATACGCAGTATTTT
J: TRBJ2-7; V: TRBV15; D: -; size: -; CDR3: CATSRVLVGLGMGEQYF; DNA: TGTGCCACCAGCAGAGTTTTGGTAGGTCTCGGGATGGGCGAGCAGTACTTC
J: TRBJ2-7; V: TRBV2; D: TRBD1; size: -; CDR3: CASSRTGTVGAYEQYF; DNA: TGTGCCAGCAGTAGGACAGGGACGGTAGGGGCCTACGAGCAGTACTTC
J: TRBJ1-1; V: TRBV6-6; D: -; size: -; CDR3: CASSYHKQGNTEAFF; DNA: TGTGCCAGCAGTTACCACAAACAGGGGAACACTGAAGCTTTCTTT
J: TRBJ2-1; V: TRBV7-6; D: TRBD2; size: -; CDR3: CASSPTPRGGRGGRNEQFF; DNA: TGTGCCAGCAGTCCGACCCCGCGGGGGGGGCGGGGGGGCCGGAATGAGCAGTTCTTC
J: TRBJ1-5; V: TRBV28; D: -; size: -; CDR3: CASTLSFSNQPQHF; DNA: TGTGCCAGCACCTTGAGCTTTAGCAATCAGCCCCAGCATTTT
J: TRBJ2-1; V: TRBV10-3; D: -; size: -; CDR3: CAISRDSREQFF; DNA: TGTGCCATCAGCCGGGACTCGAGGGAGCAGTTCTTC
J: TRBJ1-1; V: TRBV19; D: TRBD1; size: -; CDR3: CASLPRGDTEAFF; DNA: TGTGCCAGCCTACCCAGGGGGGACACTGAAGCTTTCTTT
J: TRBJ2-5; V: TRBV28; D: -; size: -; CDR3: CASTTGWQETQYF; DNA: TGTGCCAGCACCACAGGGTGGCAAGAGACCCAGTACTTC
J: TRBJ2-7; V: TRBV10-3; D: TRBD2; size: -; CDR3: CAISESASGIYEQYF; DNA: TGTGCCATCAGTGAGTCTGCTAGCGGGATATACGAGCAGTACTTC
J: TRBJ2-2; V: TRBV28; D: -; size: -; CDR3: CASRLMTVANTGELFF; DNA: TGTGCCAGCAGGCTGATGACAGTCGCGAACACCGGGGAGCTGTTTTTT
J: TRBJ1-2; V: TRBV5-4; D: -; size: -; CDR3: CASSLGSGFNGYTF; DNA: TGTGCCAGCAGCTTGGGGTCAGGTTTCAACGGCTACACCTTC
J: TRBJ2-7; V: TRBV30; D: TRBD1; size: -; CDR3: CAWSRGYNEQYF; DNA: TGTGCCTGGAGCAGGGGGTATAACGAGCAGTACTTC
J: TRBJ2-2; V: TRBV14; D: -; size: -; CDR3: CASSQVSASGELFF; DNA: TGTGCCAGCAGCCAAGTGTCAGCGTCCGGGGAGCTGTTTTTT
J: TRBJ1-2; V: TRBV6-1; D: TRBD1; size: -; CDR3: CASSGRGRPSHYGYTF; DNA: TGTGCCAGCAGTGGGAGGGGGCGGCCCTCGCACTATGGCTACACCTTC